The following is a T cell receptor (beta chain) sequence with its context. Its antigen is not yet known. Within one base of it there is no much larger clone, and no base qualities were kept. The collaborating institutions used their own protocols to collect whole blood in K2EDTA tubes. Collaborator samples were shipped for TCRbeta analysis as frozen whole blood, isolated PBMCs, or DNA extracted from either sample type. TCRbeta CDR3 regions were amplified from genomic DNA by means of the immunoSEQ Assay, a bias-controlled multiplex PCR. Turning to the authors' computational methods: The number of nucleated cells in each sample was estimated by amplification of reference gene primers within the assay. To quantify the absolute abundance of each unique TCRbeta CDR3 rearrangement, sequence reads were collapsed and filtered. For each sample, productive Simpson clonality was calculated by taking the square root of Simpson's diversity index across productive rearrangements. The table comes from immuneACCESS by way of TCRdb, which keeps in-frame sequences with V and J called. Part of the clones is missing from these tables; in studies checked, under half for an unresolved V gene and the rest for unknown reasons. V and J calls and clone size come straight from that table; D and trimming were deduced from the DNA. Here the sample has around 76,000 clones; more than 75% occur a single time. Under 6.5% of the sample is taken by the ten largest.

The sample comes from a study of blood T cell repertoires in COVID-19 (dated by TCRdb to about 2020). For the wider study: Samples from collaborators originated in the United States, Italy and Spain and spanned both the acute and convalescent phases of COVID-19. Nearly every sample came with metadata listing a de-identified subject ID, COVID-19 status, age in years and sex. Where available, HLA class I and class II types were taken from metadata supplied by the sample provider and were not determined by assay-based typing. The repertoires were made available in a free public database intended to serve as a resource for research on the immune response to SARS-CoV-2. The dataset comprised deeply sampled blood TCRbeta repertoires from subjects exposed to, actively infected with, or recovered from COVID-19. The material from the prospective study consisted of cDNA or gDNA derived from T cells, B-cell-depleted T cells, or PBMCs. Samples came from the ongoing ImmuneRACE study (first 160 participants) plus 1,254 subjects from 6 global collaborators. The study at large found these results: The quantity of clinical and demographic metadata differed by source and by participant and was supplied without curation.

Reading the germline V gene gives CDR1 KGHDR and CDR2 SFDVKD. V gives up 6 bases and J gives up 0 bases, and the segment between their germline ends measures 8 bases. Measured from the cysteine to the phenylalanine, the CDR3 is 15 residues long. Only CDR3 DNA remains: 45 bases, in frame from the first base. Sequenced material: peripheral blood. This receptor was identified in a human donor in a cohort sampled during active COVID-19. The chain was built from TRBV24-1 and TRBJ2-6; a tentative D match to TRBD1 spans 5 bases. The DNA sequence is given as TGTGCCACCAGTCAGGGTGGCTCTGGGGCCAACGTCCTGACTTTC. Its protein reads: CATSQGGSGANVLTF.